The clone carrying this TCR beta chain is a singleton in its sample. In the original analysis: Estimated nucleated cell counts came from reference gene primer amplification. Repertoires were generated with immunoSEQ multiplex PCR, while TCRdb's copy carries only in-frame clones and drops some. D and trimming come from the DNA, and the V and J calls and clone size come from that table. Of 380,000 or so clones listed, roughly 90% are singletons. Ages ranged from about 18 to 89 years, with residence in 20 to 30 US areas. Which cohort a participant joined came from the clinical history participants gave. The CDR3 loop spans 13 amino acids. The V and J ends lost 1 base and 1 base respectively, with 8 bases between them. Looked up from germline, CDR1 is SQVTM and CDR2 is ANQGSEA. The data belong to a study of blood T cell repertoires in COVID-19. Study context: Spain, Italy and the United States supplied samples that represented acute and convalescent COVID-19.

Material: PBMCs or T cells enriched from blood (not recorded which). This clonotype originated in a woman aged 40-49 years with acute COVID-19. V gene TRBV29-1 combines with J gene TRBJ2-7; the D gene is possibly TRBD2 (5 bases). CDR3 DNA sequence: TGCAGCGTTGAAGGGGAGCAGTCCTACGAGCAGTACTTC. Protein product: CSVEGEQSYEQYF.